This TCR beta chain was recovered during a study of T cell responses to AZD1222 COVID-19 vaccine. Looking at the study overall: Second-dose intervals of approximately 4 or approximately 12 weeks were pooled. Study-wide results and limits: Vaccine-associated CD4 TCRs ranged over spike, dominating at 160-218 and 743-854.

Assay: immunoSEQ multiplex PCR; the TCRdb copy retains only in-frame clones and omits some. The sample records roughly 120,000 clones, 70% to 90% being singletons. Details on this clone: Its antigen remains unidentified.

The CDR3 has 17 residues. V lost 0 bases and J 6 bases, leaving 18 bases between the germline ends. From germline, CDR1 is LGHNA and CDR2 YNFKEQ. Here the sequenced sample was peripheral blood, taken on day 0 of AZD1222 vaccination. The sequence derives from an adult in good health. The V gene is TRBV4-2, the J gene TRBJ2-1; D is unclear. The CDR3 nucleotides read TGTGCCAGCAGCCAAGATATAGGCTTGAACAGACCCAATGAGCAGTTCTTC. This sequence encodes CASSQDIGLNRPNEQFF.